This T cell receptor (beta chain) is from a study of cytomegalovirus exposure and HLA in healthy donors. Study-wide points: CMV serostatus alone was available as immune exposure information.

It was with 60 Vbeta and 13 Jbeta primers that the PCR ran. This table comes from immunoSEQ multiplex PCR, and its TCRdb copy is limited to in-frame clones, with some not included. The sample contains approximately 97,000 clones, approximately 81% of which appear only once. Trimming took 5 bases from V and 2 from J, leaving 15 bases between them. Germline CDR1 is SGHNT and CDR2 is YENEEA. The CDR3 loop spans 15 amino acids. For this clone: Its target is unknown.

This receptor was identified in a male donor in good health and CMV-seropositive. The sequenced sample was PBMCs. This chain links TRBV11-3 with TRBJ2-5, with D perhaps TRBD1 (5 bases). The CDR3 DNA reads as TGTGCCAGCAGCCCCAATCAGGGTCGACAAGAGACCCAGTACTTC. Its translation is CASSPNQGRQETQYF.